These T cell receptor beta chains were read from a single sample in a study of blood T cell repertoires in COVID-19. TCRdb keeps only in-frame clones here, not all; method: immunoSEQ multiplex PCR. The data show a few hundred thousand clones, roughly 85% seen once. Sequencing was performed on peripheral blood. These receptor sequences come from a woman between 18 and 29 years old with acute or convalescent COVID-19. CDR3s include the opening cysteine and the closing phenylalanine or tryptophan. Clone sizes are given selectively: once, few, many, or a class where the clone is expanded.

V gene	clone size	CDR3 protein
TRBV24-1	-	CATSDFLTSGRTGELFF
TRBV19	-	CASSIQGAIQYF
TRBV5-1	-	CASSLARESEQYF
TRBV5-1	-	CASSWTTNTEAFF
TRBV29-1	-	CSVDPSGRADEQFF
TRBV12-5	-	CASGLGQNTDTQYF
TRBV6-6	-	CASSYIQVSNEKLFF
TRBV7-8	-	CASSLEAAWSSGANVLTF
TRBV19	-	CASSLFGQGENLFF
TRBV7-9	-	CASSSDRPLYNEQFF
TRBV7-9	-	CASSLDQTGGTDTQYF
TRBV3-1/TRBV3-2	-	CASSQAWDDSGGIYEQYF
TRBV9	-	CASSSGGTGNQPQHF
TRBV28	-	CASSLSADSGSPLHF
TRBV28	-	CASSLQGDAGANVLTF
TRBV27	-	CASSSGQGSYGYTF
TRBV6-5	-	CASRRTGGYGYTF
TRBV28	-	CASSSSLTGVITGANVLTF
TRBV5-1	-	CASAGLAGLRETQYF
TRBV7-9	-	CASSLKEYEQYF
TRBV28	-	CASSFRDIHQPQHF
TRBV5-4	-	CASSQGLTANYGYTF
TRBV2	once	CASSEALPDRGNQPQHF
TRBV9	-	CASSVDEGGKLFF
TRBV19	-	CASSTGSSGNTIYF
TRBV27	-	CASSFLTSGGTDTQYF
TRBV10-3	-	CAISTGTGSLWQYF
TRBV14	-	CASTVKPPGGRRSEQYF
TRBV24-1	-	CATSDRSGSSYEQYF
TRBV6-5	-	CASSIDFGGATEAFF
TRBV4-1	-	CASSQPQGPSTEAFF
TRBV9	-	CASSGSGQGNEQYF
TRBV5-1	once	CASSLQLDTQYF
TRBV14	-	CASSQDPQYNQPQHF
TRBV7-2	once	CASTVGGKSYEQYF
TRBV28	-	CASSPLAAYEQYF
TRBV29-1	few	CSVASGTGPHEQYF
TRBV4-1	few	CASSQVEGGGESKNTEAFF
TRBV12-3/TRBV12-4	-	CASTGQGNEKLFF
TRBV2	-	CASSTGGYYEQYF
TRBV6-5	-	CASSSGRRSYNEQFF
TRBV25-1	once	CASSERVSSYEQYF
TRBV4-2	once	CASSQDGRTSTNEQFF
TRBV5-6	-	CASSPLAQSDNYGYTF
TRBV11-2	-	CASSPEDRLSSYNEQFF
TRBV24-1	-	CAIRTSGDFYEQYF
TRBV27	-	CASSSGEGGYQETQYF
TRBV7-6	-	CASSSGQGLNYGYTF
TRBV1	-	CTSSQVNRGSLYSNQPQHF
TRBV7-9	-	CASSELQGSTEAFF
TRBV9	once	CASSASTNYGYTF
TRBV29-1	-	CSVHGTANTGELFF
TRBV6-5	-	CASSPTGSYGYTF
TRBV12-3/TRBV12-4	-	CASRGIENEKLFF
TRBV19	-	CASSMVSGGSNQPQHF